What follows is one T cell receptor (beta chain) and its context. These data come from a study of blood T cell repertoires in COVID-19. The CDR3 has 16 residues. Per germline, CDR1 MGHRA and CDR2 YSYEKL. The protocol was immunoSEQ multiplex PCR, while the TCRdb copy is restricted to in-frame clones and leaves out a portion. The sample consists of 260,000 or so clones, about nine tenths of them appearing once. This TCR was recovered from a woman in her twenties or thirties with acute COVID-19. The sequencing input was PBMCs or T cells enriched from blood (not recorded which). The chain combines TRBV4-1 with TRBJ2-5, with a weak D call TRBD2 (6 bases). The J call is uncertain, as TRBJ2-7 better fits the DNA end. This chain's CDR3 is CASSQDRRGAGYEQYF. The DNA for the CDR3 is TGCGCCAGCAGCCAAGATCGTAGGGGAGCGGGCTACGAGCAGTACTTC.